These 32 T cell receptor beta chains were all obtained from the same sample, sequenced in a study of T cell clonality in common variable immunodeficiency (dated by TCRdb to the mid-2010s). The receptor library was made with the immunoSEQ multiplex PCR assay. Not all clones reach the TCRdb copy of this immuneACCESS table, which keeps in-frame sequences only. Checked studies attribute under half of the gap to unresolved V genes and leave the rest unexplained. In this sample, about 81,000 clones appear, none counted once only. The ten largest clones represent approximately 0.84% of the sample. Sequencing was carried out using peripheral blood mononuclear cells. All receptors come from a person aged 18 to 70 in good health.

This clone was counted many times. From the germline J gene comes the end of the CDR3, since the read stops 3 residues before it. This chain connects TRBV18 to TRBJ2-5, with D uncertain. Germline V gene sequence: CDR1 KGHSH, CDR2 LQKENI. This CDR3 has 11 amino acids. V was cut by 3 bases and J by 3 bases, with 2 bases left in between. The sequenced part of the CDR3 DNA is TGTGCCAGCTCACCTAAAGAGACC. This codes for CASSPKET. The entire CDR3 protein reads CASSPKETQYF. Full variable domain (outside the CDR3, taken from reference TRBV18 and TRBJ2-5): NAGVMQNPRHLVRRRGQEARLRCSPMKGHSHVYWYRQLPEEGLKFMVYLQKENIIDESGMPKERFSAEFPKEGPSILRIQQVVRGDSAAYFCASSPKETQYFGPGTRLLVL.

This clone was observed many times. Read sequence stops 3 residues before the CDR3 end, and the germline J gene provides the missing end. The chain links TRBV19 to TRBJ1-6; 7 positions match TRBD1. There are 15 residues in the CDR3. V lost 5 bases and J lost 6; bases outside the gene matches: 7. Looked up from germline, CDR1 is LNHDA and CDR2 is SQIVND (reference sequence). The sequenced CDR3 bases are TGTGCCAGTAGTCCCCGGACAGGAGGTAATTCACCC. This translates into CASSPRTGGNSP. Given in full, the CDR3 is CASSPRTGGNSPLHF.

The table lists this clone with many counts. Read data end 3 residues before the CDR3 end; the end is taken from the germline J gene. The chain couples TRBV6-2 or TRBV6-3 to TRBJ1-5, with D perhaps matching TRBD1 (5 bases). Looked up from germline, CDR1 is MNHEY and CDR2 is SVGEGT. The CDR3 is made up of 14 amino acids. V was pared by 2 bases and J by 9 bases, with 14 bases between. CDR3: CASSYPGGSRPQHF. The covered CDR3 bases are TGTGCCAGCAGTTACCCCGGGGGGTCACGGCCC.

This clone was counted at least ten times. The read terminates 3 residues ahead of where the CDR3 ends, so the germline J gene completes it. J is TRBJ2-3 and V is TRBV20-1; 8 bases are a match to TRBD2. Germline CDR1 is DFQATT and CDR2 is SNEGSKA (reference sequence). V lost 0 bases and J lost 1; bases outside the gene matches: 6. The CDR3 contains 16 residues. The CDR3 DNA, read in part, is TGCAGTGCTAGAGATCTCGGGCGGGAGGGCACAGATACG. It is translated as CSARDLGREGTDT. The CDR3 reads in full as CSARDLGREGTDTQYF.

This clone was recorded many times. Coverage ceases 3 residues before the CDR3 finishes, and the germline J gene fills in the end. The V and J genes are TRBV7-3 and TRBJ2-1, with 7 bases identical to TRBD2. Per germline, CDR1 SGHTA and CDR2 FQGTGA. J gave up 8 bases and V 5 bases, and 12 bases lay outside the gene matches. The CDR3 runs to 15 residues. CDR3 DNA (partial): TGTGCCAGCAGCGTCCGAGCGGGGTTCAGCTATGAG. It specifies CASSVRAGFSYE. The CDR3 in full is CASSVRAGFSYEQFF.

This clone was counted at least ten times. Read coverage stops 3 residues before the CDR3 terminus; the germline J gene supplies the remainder. V and J are TRBV7-9 and TRBJ1-1; D is undetermined. This CDR3 is built from 13 residues. The V end was cut by 3 bases, the J end by 4 bases, with 9 bases between. Germline CDR1 SEHNR, CDR2 FQNEAQ (reference sequence). The covered CDR3 bases are TGTGCCAGCAGCTTGGCTTTGAGCACTGAA. Translation: CASSLALSTE. The CDR3, in full, reads CASSLALSTEAFF.

Many counts were recorded for this clone. The read stops 3 residues short of the end of the CDR3; the missing end is completed from the germline J gene. The gene calls are TRBV19 and TRBJ1-5; 8 nucleotides line up with TRBD1. V was pared by 10 bases and J by 3 bases, with 11 bases of the junction left unmatched. Germline assignment: CDR1 LNHDA and CDR2 SQIVND (reference sequence). This CDR3 has 15 residues. The CDR3 DNA, read in part, is TGTGCCACCTCCTACGGGGACAGGTCCAATCAGCCC. Translation gives CATSYGDRSNQP. Given in full, the CDR3 is CATSYGDRSNQPQHF.

This clone has a count of ten or more. The read is 3 residues too short to cover the CDR3 end, so that end is filled in from the germline J gene. The gene calls are TRBV5-4 and TRBJ2-7, with 7 nucleotides matching TRBD1. Germline loops: CDR1 SGHNT, CDR2 YYREEE (reference sequence). There are 14 residues in the CDR3. V shed 4 bases and J 2 bases; nucleotides not matched to a gene: 6. CDR3 DNA (partial): TGTGCCAGCAGCAGCTCCGGGACAGCCTACGAG. Protein sequence: CASSSSGTAYE. The full CDR3 sequence reads CASSSSGTAYEQYF.

This clone has ten or more counts. The read halts 3 residues ahead of the CDR3 end, with the missing end drawn from the germline J gene. The chain recombines TRBV29-1 with TRBJ1-2; D uncertain. Germline values: CDR1 SQVTM, CDR2 ANQGSEA. CDR3 size: 12 residues. V lost 2 bases, J lost 5 bases, and 9 bases lay in between. The covered CDR3 bases are TGCAGCGTTGAACGCGGGGAATATGGC. Amino acid sequence: CSVERGEYG. The full-length CDR3 reads as CSVERGEYGYTF.

In regard to this clone: The CDR3 end is not reached by the read, which stops 3 residues before it; the germline J gene fills it in. The rearrangement uses TRBV7-9 and TRBJ1-2; tentative D call: TRBD1 (6 bases). Per germline, CDR1 SEHNR and CDR2 FQNEAQ (reference sequence). CDR3 size: 15 residues. V was clipped by 3 bases and J by 6 bases, with 17 bases between them. CDR3 amino acids: CASSLGQGREDGYTF. Partial CDR3 DNA: TGTGCCAGCAGCTTGGGGCAGGGGCGTGAGGATGGC.

At least ten counts were recorded for this clone. The CDR3 goes on 3 residues after the read ends, and that part is filled in from the germline J gene. V is TRBV5-1 and J is TRBJ1-1; a weak D match, TRBD1 (5 bases). CDR1 SGHRS and CDR2 YFSETQ come from the germline V gene. V lost 2 bases and J lost 3, with 17 bases in between. The CDR3 covers 16 residues. The CDR3 is CASSLSPRGGYTEAFF. The CDR3 DNA, read in part, is TGCGCCAGCAGCTTATCCCCCCGCGGGGGGTACACTGAA.

This clone was seen ten or more times. The read is 3 residues too short to cover the CDR3 end, so that end is filled in from the germline J gene. V gene TRBV7-4 combines with J gene TRBJ1-3; a weak D match, TRBD1 (6 bases). CDR1 and CDR2 from the germline V gene are SGHVT and SQSDAQ. The V end was cut by 8 bases, the J end by 4 bases, with 18 bases between. CDR3 length: 15 residues. CDR3 DNA, as far as it was read: TGTGCCAGCCCGCGGCAGGGGCGGACCGGAAACACC. This encodes CASPRQGRTGNT. The whole CDR3 sequence is CASPRQGRTGNTIYF.

This clone was found a few times. CDR3 amino acids: CASSLKTANYGYTF. The part of the CDR3 DNA that was read is TGTGCCAGCAGCCTTAAGACAGCTAACTATGGC. The rearrangement joins TRBV5-6 to TRBJ1-2; possibly TRBD1 for D (5 bases). With the read ending 3 residues before the CDR3 end, the germline J gene is used to fill in that end. The CDR3 spans 14 residues. Germline values: CDR1 SGHDT, CDR2 YYEEEE. The V end was cut by 4 bases, the J end by 0 bases, with 10 bases between. Full variable domain (rest looked up from reference TRBV5-6 and TRBJ1-2): DAGVTQSPTHLIKTRGQQVTLRCSPKSGHDTVSWYQQALGQGPQFIFQYYEEEERQRGNFPDRFSGHQFPNYSSELNVNALLLGDSALYLCASSLKTANYGYTFGSGTRLTVV.

This clone was counted many times. The CDR3 end falls 3 residues outside the read, so it is completed with the germline J gene. The rearrangement joins TRBV12-3 or TRBV12-4 to TRBJ2-7, with D hard to call. V lost 3 bases and J lost 6, with 6 bases in between. The CDR3 loop spans 11 amino acids. The CDR3 sequence: CASSFRGEQYF. Incomplete CDR3 DNA: TGTGCCAGCAGTTTCCGCGGCGAG.

This clone has ten or more counts. From the germline J gene comes the end of the CDR3, since the read stops 3 residues before it. The rearrangement joins TRBV7-6 to TRBJ1-6, with D perhaps matching TRBD1 (5 bases). This CDR3 is built from 12 residues. Germline lookup yields CDR1 SGHVS and CDR2 FNYEAQ. The CDR3: CASSLVGGSLHF. CDR3 bases read: TGTGCCAGCAGCTTAGTCGGGGGGTCC.

This clone was recorded many times. The read terminates 3 residues ahead of where the CDR3 ends, so the germline J gene completes it. The chain uses TRBV6-2 or TRBV6-3 and TRBJ1-5; a weak D match, TRBD1 (6 bases). The length of the CDR3 is 17 residues. V lost 4 bases and J 5 bases, leaving 21 bases between the germline ends. Germline V gives CDR1 MNHEY, CDR2 SVGEGT. Incomplete CDR3 DNA: TGTGCCAGCAGTTTTCCAGAGGGGGTTACTTTTGATCAGCCC. Its translation: CASSFPEGVTFDQP. The whole CDR3 region reads CASSFPEGVTFDQPQHF.

This clone was counted at least ten times. The DNA ends 3 residues before the CDR3 does, and the rest of the CDR3 is filled in from the germline J gene. The J gene is TRBJ2-1, the V gene TRBV3-1 (or the pseudogene TRBV3-2), with D maybe TRBD1 (5 bases). The V end was cut by 0 bases, the J end by 2 bases, with 11 bases between. The CDR3 has 16 residues. Germline loops: CDR1 LGHDT, CDR2 YNNKEL (reference sequence). Here the CDR3 reads CASSQDRNRTYNEQFF. Partial CDR3 DNA: TGTGCCAGCAGCCAAGATCGAAACAGGACCTACAATGAG.

This clone occurred many times. Sequencing ends 3 residues short of the CDR3 end; the germline J gene provides the rest. The chain couples TRBV6-2 or TRBV6-3 to TRBJ2-6; D is ambiguous. The CDR3 has 14 amino acids. Germline values: CDR1 MNHEY, CDR2 SVGEGT. Deletions cut 5 bases from V and 4 bases from J, with 9 bases between. Partial CDR3 DNA: TGTGCCAGCAGTCTTCGAGCAGGGGCCAACGTC. Protein: CASSLRAGANV. The whole CDR3 reads CASSLRAGANVLTF.

At least ten counts were recorded for this clone. The read is 3 residues too short to cover the CDR3 end, so that end is filled in from the germline J gene. This rearrangement joins TRBV2 to TRBJ2-7; perhaps TRBD1 as D (6 bases). The germline V and J ends were trimmed by 6 bases and 0 bases, with 21 bases remaining between them. The CDR3 has 17 amino acids. Germline CDR1 is SNHLY and CDR2 is FYNNEI. CDR3 DNA (partial): TGTGCCAGCAGAGTGACCCGGACAGTCTTAAGCTCCTACGAG. This codes for CASRVTRTVLSSYE. The full CDR3 protein reads CASRVTRTVLSSYEQYF. The full variable domain, with the rest looked up from reference TRBV2 and TRBJ2-7, is EPEVTQTPSHQVTQMGQEVILRCVPISNHLYFYWYRQILGQKVEFLVSFYNNEISEKSEIFDDQFSVERPDGSNFTLKIRSTKLEDSAMYFCASRVTRTVLSSYEQYFGPGTRLTVT.

This clone occurred many times. The CDR3 end falls 3 residues outside the read, so it is completed with the germline J gene. The chain is built from TRBV11-3 and TRBJ2-3; D not resolved. V shed 1 base and J shed 2 bases, with 4 bases lying between them. This CDR3 is 13 amino acids long. The V gene's germline CDR1 is SGHNT and CDR2 YENEEA. The CDR3 DNA, read in part, is TGTGCCAGCAGCTTAGTATCCACAGATACG. It is translated as CASSLVSTDT. The full CDR3 sequence reads CASSLVSTDTQYF.

In this sample, this clone turned up many times. The read stops 3 residues short of the end of the CDR3; the missing end is completed from the germline J gene. The chain has TRBV2 and TRBJ2-7; 14 nucleotides align to TRBD2. Germline values: CDR1 SNHLY, CDR2 FYNNEI. The CDR3 is 16 amino acids. Unmatched junction bases numbered 6, after V lost 4 bases and J lost 4 bases. The CDR3 bases that were read are TGTGCCAGCAGTGGCGGGACTAGCGGGAGAGTTTACGAG. It is translated as CASSGGTSGRVYE. The whole CDR3 reads CASSGGTSGRVYEQYF.

At least ten counts were recorded for this clone. The CDR3 is cut off 3 residues early in the read; its end comes from the germline J gene. The rearrangement uses TRBV30 and TRBJ2-7; TRBD1 is a possible D gene (5 bases). CDR3 length: 13 residues. Trimming cost V 5 bases and J 6 bases, with 17 bases left between them. CDR1 and CDR2 from the germline V gene are GTSNPN and SVGIG (reference sequence). The chain's CDR3 is CAWGYSRVGEQYF. CDR3 bases read: TGTGCCTGGGGCTACTCCAGGGTCGGCGAG.

At least ten counts were recorded for this clone. Read data end 3 residues before the CDR3 end; the end is taken from the germline J gene. V is TRBV28 and J is TRBJ1-4; 8 bases align to TRBD1. Germline CDR1 MDHEN, CDR2 SYDVKM. Trimming at V came to 1 base and at J to 7 bases, leaving 5 bases not matched to a gene. The CDR3 totals 15 residues. CDR3 sequence: CASSLLTGEGEKLFF. The sequenced part of the CDR3 DNA is TGTGCCAGCAGTTTATTGACAGGGGAGGGTGAAAAA.

This clone was seen ten or more times. With the read ending 3 residues before the CDR3 end, the germline J gene is used to fill in that end. The V and J genes are TRBV7-9 and TRBJ2-2; a weak D match, TRBD2 (6 bases). There are 14 residues in the CDR3. CDR1 and CDR2 from the germline V gene are SEHNR and FQNEAQ (reference sequence). V dropped 5 bases and J dropped 4 bases, with 11 bases sitting between them. CDR3 DNA (partial): TGTGCCAGCAGCCTTAGCGGCCTCACCGGGGAG. This sequence encodes CASSLSGLTGE. The full CDR3 protein reads CASSLSGLTGELFF.

This clone occurred many times. The sequence runs out 3 residues before the end of the CDR3; the remainder is reconstructed from the germline J gene. This chain uses TRBV28 with TRBJ1-3; 8 bases match TRBD1. From germline, CDR1 is MDHEN and CDR2 SYDVKM. This CDR3 has 14 amino acids. Trimming took 11 bases from V and 2 from J; bases not matched to a gene: 8. The chain's CDR3 is CAVEDREAGNTIYF. The part of the CDR3 DNA that was read is TGTGCCGTGGAGGACAGGGAGGCTGGAAACACC.

Points on this clone: From the germline J gene comes the end of the CDR3, since the read stops 3 residues before it. The chain links TRBV11-3 to TRBJ2-5; 7 positions agree with TRBD2. V was clipped by 3 bases and J by 5 bases; unmatched bases: 6. The CDR3 runs 14 residues. Germline V gives CDR1 SGHNT, CDR2 YENEEA. CDR3 region: CASSLGTIGETQYF. Incomplete CDR3 DNA: TGTGCCAGCAGCTTGGGGACTATCGGGGAGACC.

This clone has more than one count but fewer than ten. The CDR3 extends 3 residues past the end of the read, so its final part is completed from the germline J gene. V gene TRBV7-2 combines with J gene TRBJ2-2; D might be TRBD2 (6 bases). CDR1 SGHTA and CDR2 FQGNSA come from the germline V gene. The CDR3 runs 15 residues. This chain's CDR3 is CASSLVGGLVEKLFF. The DNA read from the CDR3 is TGTGCCAGCAGCTTAGTTGGAGGGTTGGTTGAAAAG.

Many counts were recorded for this clone. The CDR3 extends 3 residues past the end of the read, so its final part is completed from the germline J gene. The chain carries TRBV3-1 (or the pseudogene TRBV3-2) and TRBJ2-5, with D perhaps TRBD1 (5 bases). V was clipped by 7 bases and J by 1 base, with 13 bases between them. CDR1 LGHDT and CDR2 YNNKEL come from the germline V gene (reference sequence). The CDR3 covers 14 residues. The CDR3: CASNPPGIQETQYF. The sequenced CDR3 bases are TGTGCCAGCAACCCGCCAGGGATCCAAGAGACC.

This clone was seen repeatedly, ten times or more. The CDR3 end is not reached by the read, which stops 3 residues before it; the germline J gene fills it in. The J gene is TRBJ2-1, the V gene TRBV9; TRBD2 matches at 11 bases. Per the germline V gene, CDR1 is SGDLS and CDR2 is YYNGEE. The trim removed 3 bases at V and 4 bases at J, leaving 0 bases unmatched. There are 14 residues in the CDR3. The CDR3 loop reads CASSGLAGYNEQFF. The CDR3 bases that were read are TGTGCCAGCAGCGGACTAGCGGGATACAATGAG.

This clone was counted ten times or more. The CDR3 end falls 3 residues outside the read, so it is completed with the germline J gene. V gene TRBV20-1 combines with J gene TRBJ2-3; TRBD1 agrees at 8 bases. J was trimmed by 5 bases and V by 6 bases; bases with no gene match: 10. This CDR3 comprises 14 residues. The germline gives CDR1 DFQATT, CDR2 SNEGSKA (reference sequence). The CDR3 here is CSARTGFRVDTQYF. The sequenced CDR3 bases are TGCAGTGCACGGACAGGGTTTAGAGTAGATACG.

This clone was recorded many times. The CDR3 is cut off 3 residues early in the read; its end comes from the germline J gene. The chain is built from TRBV7-3 and TRBJ2-1; the match to TRBD1 covers 11 bases. This CDR3 is 15 amino acids long. Trimming at V came to 5 bases and at J to 6 bases, leaving 6 bases not matched to a gene. In germline, CDR1 is SGHTA, CDR2 FQGTGA. The CDR3 DNA, read in part, is TGTGCCAGCAGCCCTGGACAGGGGGCAGGCAATGAG. Translation: CASSPGQGAGNE. The entire CDR3 protein reads CASSPGQGAGNEQFF.

This clone was counted many times. Coverage ceases 3 residues before the CDR3 finishes, and the germline J gene fills in the end. The chain uses TRBV7-3 and TRBJ2-2; either TRBD1 or TRBD2 may supply D (5 bases each). The CDR3 is 13 amino acids. Germline V lookup: CDR1 SGHTA, CDR2 FQGTGA. V was clipped by 4 bases and J by 6 bases, with 9 bases between them. CDR3 sequence reads: CASSSEGSGELFF. The sequenced CDR3 bases are TGTGCCAGCAGCTCAGAGGGGTCCGGGGAG.